This T cell receptor (beta chain) derives from a study of CD4 T cell repertoires in COVID-19. The overall study: Other coronavirus spike proteins restimulated relabeled CFSE-low cells expanded with IL-2 for around 10 days. Study-level results: Some SARS-CoV-2 clonotypes, between about 6.5 and 26%, recurred in SARS-CoV and/or HKU1 cultures. Suggested intraclonal diversification: top SARS-CoV-2-reactive clonotypes appeared in two or three memory subsets.

Trimming cost V 6 bases and J 3 bases; bases outside gene matches: 4. CDR3 length equals 14 residues. Germline CDR1 MDHEN, CDR2 SYDVKM. These memory T cells were uncultured and sequenced directly after ex vivo isolation. Produced via immunoSEQ multiplex PCR; TCRdb's table is partial and in-frame only. This table has around 23,000 clones, approximately 93% appearing once. Comments on this clone: Its antigen is undetermined.

The chain recombines TRBV28 with TRBJ2-7, with 11 bases fitting TRBD2. This clonotype originated in a human donor who had COVID-19. This specimen was circulating follicular helper CD4+ T cells (cTfh) from blood, taken before the COVID-19 pandemic. CDR3 in amino acids: CASRTSGSIYEQYF. For the CDR3, the DNA is TGTGCCAGCAGAACTAGCGGGAGTATCTACGAGCAGTACTTC.